This T cell receptor (beta chain) is from a study of blood T cell repertoires in COVID-19. CDR3 length: 12 residues. V lost 4 bases, J lost 6 bases, and 0 bases stayed unmatched. Germline values: CDR1 MNHEY, CDR2 SMNVEV (reference sequence). Profiled with immunoSEQ multiplex PCR; TCRdb holds only in-frame clones, not every one. The repertoire holds about 150,000 clones, with 80% to 85% as singletons. Sequencing used peripheral blood. This receptor was taken from a man between 65 and 85 years old with active or convalescent COVID-19. The V gene is TRBV27, the J gene TRBJ1-5; TRBD1 agrees at 7 bases. CDR3 in DNA: TGTGCCAGCAGTTACAGGGGTCAGCCCCAGCATTTT. Residues: CASSYRGQPQHF.